This TCR beta chain was profiled in a study of identical twins (dated by TCRdb to between 2015 and 2016). At the level of the whole study: To test whether fetal clonotypes persist, this study deep-sequenced TCR alpha and beta repertoires from monozygotic twins, from unrelated adults of various ages, and from cord blood. To rule out contamination, the twin experiments were replicated at different times with different library preparation protocols.

This clonotype was observed at least ten times. Its antigen is still unknown. The record has no base qualities; no much larger clone is one base away. Based on the germline V gene, the CDR1 and CDR2 sequences are SGHTA and FQGTGA. V is clipped by 4 bases and J by 6 bases, and the sequence between their germline boundaries is 17 bases long. From cysteine to phenylalanine, the CDR3 is 15 amino acids long. The read is trimmed to its CDR3 DNA, 45 bases read in frame from base 1. Library construction relied on 5' RACE. Sequenced using an Illumina HiSeq 2000. Template switching added a universal primer binding site, and the final cDNA carried a unique molecular identifier that allowed TCR cDNA molecules to be counted accurately. Specific primers in the conserved constant-segment region were used to synthesize first-strand cDNA for TCR alpha and beta chains. To control for contamination, every cDNA library carried two barcodes: a SMART-Mk sample barcode plus Illumina barcodes. TruSeq adapter sequences along with Illumina sample barcodes were introduced in two successive PCR steps. The Illumina HiSeq platform was used with custom primers to sequence TCR alpha and beta cDNA libraries. The original methods were these. MiGEC was used to process raw reads and extract unique molecular identifiers, and MiXCR was used to find CDR3 positions. Recombination models were inferred per individual with the repgenHMM and IGoR tools using an EM algorithm. Shared clonotype analysis was performed with the tcR package in R, normalizing sharing by the product of cloneset sizes. Out-of-frame nonproductive sequences were analyzed to study raw recombination free of thymic and clonal selection effects. The public reads were quality trimmed at Q25 with fastp and then assembled into clones with MiXCR by TCRdb, keeping productive beta chains. Rows are unified per CDR3 protein, each entry keeping the most common DNA and genes. TCRdb's processing, not the study's, gives the V and J calls here. The sample yields 250,000 or so distinct CDR3 sequences; around 8% were counted once. The top ten clonotypes cover 3% to 3.5% of the sample.

Every donor was a healthy Caucasian. The twin cohort comprised three pairs of female monozygotic twins, all aged about 18 to 29 years. Positive isolation kits from Invitrogen were used to isolate the CD4+ and CD8+ T cell populations. Results and caveats for the whole study, not just this receptor: Because the same donors could not be followed over many years, conclusions were based on cross-sectional statistical analysis. Abundant cord blood beta clonotypes carried fewer insertions; young adult naive repertoires showed a weaker similar trend, while memory repertoires showed none. Compared with coincidental sharing between unrelated individuals, out-of-frame TCR alpha sequences shared between twins had an excess of sequences with low generation probability. Zero-insertion analyses could be partly confounded by invariant T cells such as MAIT and iNKT, though diverse VJ usage argued against such confounding for most clonotypes. In beta out-of-frame sequences, excess twin sharing was weaker, because having fewer shared sequences lowered the signal-to-noise ratio. Recombination models systematically underestimated out-of-frame TCR alpha sharing in monozygotic twins but agreed with sharing between unrelated individuals.

These data were also filed under a second study, of yellow fever vaccine responses in identical twins. As the second study states: The authors reported that the T cell response to vaccination in identical twins appeared partly convergent and partly personalized. In identical twins, the study followed T cell clones that responded to the vaccine with precision.

Sample: CD8+ T cells sorted from blood. The chain joins TRBV7-3 to TRBJ2-3, and perhaps TRBD2 as D gene, on 6 matching bases. The TCR comes from a woman aged 18-29 years in good health. The DNA reads as follows: TGTGCCAGCAGCTCCCCCCTTGGTGCGGGGGATACGCAGTATTTT. Translation gives CASSSPLGAGDTQYF.